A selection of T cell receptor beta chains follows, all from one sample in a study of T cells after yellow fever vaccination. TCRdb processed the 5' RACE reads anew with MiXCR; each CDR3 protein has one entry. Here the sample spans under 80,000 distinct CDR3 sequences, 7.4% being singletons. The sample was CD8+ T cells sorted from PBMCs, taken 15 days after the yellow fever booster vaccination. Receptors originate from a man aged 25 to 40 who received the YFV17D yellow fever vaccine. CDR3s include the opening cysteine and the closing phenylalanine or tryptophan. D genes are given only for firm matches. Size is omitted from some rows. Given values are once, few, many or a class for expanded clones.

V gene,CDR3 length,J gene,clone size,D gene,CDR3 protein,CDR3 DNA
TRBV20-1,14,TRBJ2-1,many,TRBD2,CSARVLAGDNEQFF,TGCAGTGCTAGAGTACTAGCGGGAGACAATGAGCAGTTCTTC
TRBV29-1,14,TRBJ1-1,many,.,CSVLDSLMNTEAFF,TGCAGCGTCCTGGACAGCTTGATGAACACTGAAGCTTTCTTT
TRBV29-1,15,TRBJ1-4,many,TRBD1,CSVERGDRGYEKLFF,TGCAGCGTTGAAAGAGGAGACAGGGGTTATGAAAAACTGTTTTTT
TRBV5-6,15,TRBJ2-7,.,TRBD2,CPSRTAAGGRYEQYF,TGTCCGAGTCGGACCGCAGCGGGAGGTCGGTACGAGCAGTACTTC
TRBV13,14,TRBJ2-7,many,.,CASSLGRNSYEQYF,TGTGCCAGCAGCTTAGGGCGGAACTCCTACGAGCAGTACTTC
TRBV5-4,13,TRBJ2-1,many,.,CASSLARYNEQFF,TGTGCCAGCAGCTTGGCCCGCTACAATGAGCAGTTCTTC
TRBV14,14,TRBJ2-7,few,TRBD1,CASSLTGVSYEQYF,TGTGCCAGCAGCCTGACAGGGGTTTCTTACGAGCAGTACTTC
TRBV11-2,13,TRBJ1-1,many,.,CASSLVTGAEAFF,TGTGCCAGCAGCTTAGTTACGGGGGCTGAAGCTTTCTTT
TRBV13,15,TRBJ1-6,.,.,CASSPVSSYNSPLHF,TGTGCCAGCAGCCCCGTTAGCTCCTATAATTCACCCCTCCACTTT
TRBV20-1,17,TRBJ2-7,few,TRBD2,CSARDREALAEFYEQYF,TGCAGTGCTAGAGACAGGGAGGCGCTAGCGGAGTTTTACGAGCAGTACTTC
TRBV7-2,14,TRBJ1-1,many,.,CASSLVGGGAEAFF,TGTGCCAGCAGCTTAGTAGGGGGGGGAGCTGAAGCTTTCTTT
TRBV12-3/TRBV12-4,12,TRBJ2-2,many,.,CASSFPTGELFF,TGTGCCAGCAGTTTCCCCACCGGGGAGCTGTTTTTT
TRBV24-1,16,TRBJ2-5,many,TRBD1,CATSEPGTAYVGPQYF,TGTGCCACCAGTGAACCGGGGACAGCCTATGTTGGACCCCAGTACTTC
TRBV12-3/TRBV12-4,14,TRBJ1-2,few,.,CASSPDLAGRGYTF,TGTGCCAGCAGTCCCGACTTAGCGGGTCGGGGCTACACCTTC
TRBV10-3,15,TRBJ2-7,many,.,CAIRYRDGVSYEQYF,TGTGCCATCAGATACCGGGACGGCGTCTCCTACGAGCAGTACTTC
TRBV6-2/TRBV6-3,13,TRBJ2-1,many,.,CASSRVSYNEQFF,TGTGCCAGCAGCCGGGTCTCATACAATGAGCAGTTCTTC
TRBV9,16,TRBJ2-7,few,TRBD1,CASSSQPGQGLYEQYF,TGTGCCAGCAGTTCCCAACCGGGACAGGGGCTCTACGAGCAGTACTTC
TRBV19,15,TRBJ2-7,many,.,CASSTGLSLAYEQYF,TGTGCCAGTAGTACCGGGTTGAGTCTCGCCTACGAGCAGTACTTC
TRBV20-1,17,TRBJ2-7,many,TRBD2,CSARVWDRGESSYEQYF,TGCAGTGCTAGAGTTTGGGATCGGGGGGAGAGCTCCTACGAGCAGTACTTC
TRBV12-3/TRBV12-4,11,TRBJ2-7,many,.,CASSSGYEQYF,TGTGCCAGCAGTTCAGGGTACGAGCAGTACTTC
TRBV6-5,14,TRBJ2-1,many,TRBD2,CASQTSGAYNEQFF,TGTGCCAGCCAGACTAGCGGGGCTTACAATGAGCAGTTCTTC
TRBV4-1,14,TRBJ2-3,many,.,CASSQELNTDTQYF,TGCGCCAGCAGCCAAGAGCTGAACACAGATACGCAGTATTTT
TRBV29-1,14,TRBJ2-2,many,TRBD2,CSVFAGGSTGELFF,TGCAGCGTATTTGCGGGGGGGAGCACCGGGGAGCTGTTTTTT